This T cell receptor (beta chain) derives from a study of naive and memory T cell subsets. Two oligonucleotides, mixed equimolar, formed the beta constant-region primer covering TRBC1 and TRBC2. The ligated cDNA underwent four PCR rounds using SP2 and nested alpha and beta constant-region primers. TCRdb redid the calling of the UMI-ligation and nested PCR reads with MiXCR, one entry per CDR3 protein. The sample holds roughly 100,000 distinct CDR3 sequences; approximately 10% are singletons and the top ten take around 0.13%. CDR3 length: 11 amino acids. Germline V gene lookup returns CDR1 WNHNN and CDR2 SYGVQD (reference sequence). The germline V and J ends were trimmed by 8 bases and 6 bases, with 8 bases remaining between them. Alpha and beta libraries were amplified separately from the second PCR onward. This clonotype was picked up a small number of times. Its antigen is unknown. Study-level results: Possibly reflecting memory cells re-expressing CD45RA, a few larger clonotypes occurred in naive repertoires, especially CD8.

This chain connects TRBV10-1 to TRBJ1-5, with D possibly TRBD1 on 5 matching bases. Sequenced material: naive CD4+ T cells from blood. This TCR came from a human donor in good health. For the CDR3, the DNA is TGCGCCAGCCAGGGAGGTCAGCCCCAGCATTTT. Protein sequence: CASQGGQPQHF.